The source of this TCR beta chain is a study of a mutant IDH1 vaccine in newly diagnosed glioma. Turning to the study itself: Treated individuals were roughly 62% male and around 38% female, averaging about 40 years of age. Antecedent treatment encompassed radiotherapy, temozolomide, or their combination; the majority received both.

Time point reported: baseline, week 1 (first vaccination visit). Documented treatment: pre-vaccination baseline after standard-of-care therapy. Every donor had a new WHO grade 3 or 4 astrocytoma that was IDH1-mutant, with loss of nuclear ATRX. This CDR3 spans 16 amino acids. Trimming took 0 bases from V and 8 from J, leaving 19 bases between them. Germline V gene sequence: CDR1 MNHEY, CDR2 SMNVEV (reference sequence). Repertoires were generated with immunoSEQ multiplex PCR, while TCRdb's copy carries only in-frame clones and drops some. The repertoire includes tens of thousands of clones, about 91% of them detected once, and around 2.5% sits in the top ten.

The clonotype was recovered from a man aged 50 to 59 with glioma. This specimen was PBMCs, taken from a glioma patient treated with radiotherapy, temozolomide or both. This sequence joins TRBV27 and TRBJ1-1, with D tentatively TRBD1 (6 bases). CDR3 residues: CASSLSAEQGLPEAFF. DNA for the CDR3: TGTGCCAGCAGTTTATCTGCCGAACAGGGTTTGCCCGAAGCTTTCTTT.